This T cell receptor (beta chain) stems from a study of cytomegalovirus exposure and HLA in healthy donors. Trimming took off 6 bases at V and 2 bases at J, with 18 bases between the two ends. The CDR3 extends over 15 amino acids. Germline CDR1 reads SGHRS; CDR2 reads YFSETQ. PCR used 60 Vbeta primers and 13 Jbeta primers. This table comes from immunoSEQ multiplex PCR, and its TCRdb copy is limited to in-frame clones, with some not included. Here the sample spans 130,000 or so clones, roughly 87% being singletons. V gene TRBV5-1 combines with J gene TRBJ2-7; a weak D match, TRBD2 (6 bases). The TCR comes from a woman between 40 and 55 years old in good health and CMV-seronegative. The source material was PBMCs. CDR3 sequence reads: CASNITGVLTYEQYF. The CDR3 DNA sequence: TGCGCCAGCAATATAACGGGAGTCCTGACCTACGAGCAGTACTTC.